This T cell receptor beta chain came from a study of blood T cell repertoires in COVID-19 (dated by TCRdb to about 2020). Study-wide context: Collaborator samples came from the United States, Italy and Spain and covered acute and convalescent phases of COVID-19. The material from the prospective study consisted of cDNA or gDNA derived from T cells, B-cell-depleted T cells, or PBMCs. Subjects who had been exposed to COVID-19, were actively infected with it, or had recovered from it provided the deeply sampled blood TCRbeta repertoires that made up the dataset. A freely available public database, intended as a resource for researchers studying the immune response to SARS-CoV-2, is where the repertoires were released. Samples were obtained from the ongoing ImmuneRACE study (first 160 participants) and from 1,254 subjects provided by 6 global collaborators. The sample metadata nearly always contained a de-identified subject ID, COVID-19 status, age in years and sex. Where available, HLA class I and class II types were obtained from metadata supplied by the sample provider rather than from assay-based typing. Overall study results and their limits: How much clinical and demographic metadata was included differed by source and by participant, and the metadata was provided uncurated.

In regard to this clone: Its antigen specificity is not known. Qualities for individual bases were not recorded, and no much larger clone is one base off.

TCRbeta CDR3 regions were amplified from genomic DNA using the immunoSEQ Assay, a bias-controlled multiplex PCR. The original pipeline was this. Within the assay, amplification of reference gene primers was used to estimate how many nucleated cells each sample contained. To quantify the absolute abundance of each unique TCRbeta CDR3 rearrangement, sequence reads were collapsed and filtered. For each sample, productive Simpson clonality was calculated by taking the square root of Simpson's diversity index across productive rearrangements. TCRdb's version of the immuneACCESS table is confined to in-frame rearrangements and falls short of the full clone set. An unresolved V gene accounts for under half of the shortfall where checked; the remainder is of unknown origin. V and J calls and clone size are given by that table; D and trimming were obtained from the DNA. This sample gives a few hundred thousand clones in total; 75% to 90% of them show up just once. Clones ranked in the top ten supply 3% of the sample.

Whole blood was collected in K2EDTA tubes by collaborating institutions according to the institutions' own protocols. For TCRbeta analysis, collaborators shipped samples in one of three forms: frozen whole blood, isolated PBMCs, or DNA extracted from either of those sample types. Measured from the cysteine to the phenylalanine, the CDR3 is 14 residues long. Only the CDR3 DNA stays, 42 bases, in frame from base 1. Looking up the germline V gene yields CDR1 SGHVS and CDR2 FQNEAQ. V lost 5 bases and J lost 1 base; the stretch between them is 11 bases long. The TCR originated in a woman aged 25 to 39 with active or convalescent COVID-19. The sample comprised peripheral blood. The rearranged segments are TRBV7-8 and TRBJ1-1; TRBD1 is perhaps the D gene, given 5 matching bases. The sequenced DNA is TGTGCCAGCAGCCCCCAGGGCCCGAACACTGAAGCTTTCTTT. The translation is CASSPQGPNTEAFF.